This is a list of T cell receptor beta chains from one sample in a study of Ad26.COV2.S vaccination and SARS-CoV-2 variants. Only in-frame clones appear in the TCRdb table, and some are missing; sequencing was by immunoSEQ multiplex PCR. The table includes hundreds of thousands of clones, about 87% detected once. Sequenced material: peripheral blood, taken in a trial of Ad26.COV2.S vaccine versus placebo. The source of these receptors is a person between 18 and 59 years old who received the Ad26.COV2.S COVID-19 vaccine or a placebo. CDR3s include the opening cysteine and the closing phenylalanine or tryptophan. D genes are given only for firm matches. Not every row has a clone size; where given, it reads once, few, many or a size class.

>TRBV7-2|-|TRBJ2-7|-
CASSLDNEQYF
TGTGCCAGCAGCTTAGATAACGAGCAGTACTTC
>TRBV5-1|-|TRBJ2-1|-
CASSLGGTYAGRSYNEQFF
TGCGCCAGCAGCTTGGGAGGAACGTACGCAGGGCGGTCCTACAATGAGCAGTTCTTC
>TRBV5-6|-|TRBJ2-3|-
CASSWRGTDTQYF
TGTGCCAGCAGCTGGCGAGGCACAGATACGCAGTATTTT
>TRBV7-2|-|TRBJ1-6|-
CASSLDYRALRNSPLHF
TGTGCCAGCAGCTTAGATTACAGGGCGCTTCGGAATTCACCCCTCCACTTT
>TRBV28|TRBD2|TRBJ2-6|-
CASSFLTSGSGANVLTF
TGTGCCAGCAGTTTCTTGACTAGCGGCTCTGGGGCCAACGTCCTGACTTTC
>TRBV5-1|-|TRBJ2-7|-
CASSSDGRSSYEQYF
TGCGCCAGCAGCTCCGACGGCCGTAGCTCCTACGAGCAGTACTTC
>TRBV5-6|-|TRBJ2-5|once
CASSLSAGAQETQYF
TGTGCCAGCAGCTTGTCGGCAGGGGCCCAAGAGACCCAGTACTTC
>TRBV11-1|-|TRBJ2-7|-
CASSSGPPNEQYF
TGTGCCAGCAGCTCGGGACCCCCTAACGAGCAGTACTTC
>TRBV11-2|-|TRBJ2-5|-
CASSLEWQEETQYF
TGTGCCAGCAGCTTAGAGTGGCAGGAAGAGACCCAGTACTTC
>TRBV6-2/TRBV6-3|-|TRBJ2-7|-
CASSYIGTHQYF
TGTGCCAGCAGTTACATTGGGACTCACCAGTACTTC
>TRBV6-2/TRBV6-3|-|TRBJ2-3|-
CASSQQRTSTDTQYF
TGTGCCAGCAGTCAACAGAGAACTAGCACAGATACGCAGTATTTT